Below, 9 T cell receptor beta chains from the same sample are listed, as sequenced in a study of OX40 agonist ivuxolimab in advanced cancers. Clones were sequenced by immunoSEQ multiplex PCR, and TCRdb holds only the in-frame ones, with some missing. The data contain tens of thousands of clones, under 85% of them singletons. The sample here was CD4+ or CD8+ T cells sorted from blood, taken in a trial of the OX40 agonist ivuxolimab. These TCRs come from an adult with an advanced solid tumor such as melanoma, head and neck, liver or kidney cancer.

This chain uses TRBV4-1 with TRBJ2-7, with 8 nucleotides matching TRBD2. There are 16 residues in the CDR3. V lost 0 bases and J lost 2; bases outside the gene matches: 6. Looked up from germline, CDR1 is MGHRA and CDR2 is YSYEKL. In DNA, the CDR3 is TGCGCCAGCAGCCAAGACCCCAGCGGGGGCCCCTACGAGCAGTACTTC. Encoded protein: CASSQDPSGGPYEQYF.

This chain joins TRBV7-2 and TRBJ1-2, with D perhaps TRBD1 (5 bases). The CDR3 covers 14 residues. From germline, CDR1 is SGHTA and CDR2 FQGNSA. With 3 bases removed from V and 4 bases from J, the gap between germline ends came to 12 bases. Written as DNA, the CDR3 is TGTGCCAGCAGCTTCAGTATGGACACCTATGGCTACACCTTC. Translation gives CASSFSMDTYGYTF. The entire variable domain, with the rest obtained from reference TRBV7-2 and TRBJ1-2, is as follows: GAGVSQSPSNKVTEKGKDVELRCDPISGHTALYWYRQSLGQGLEFLIYFQGNSAPDKSGLPSDRFSAERTGGSVSTLTIQRTQQEDSAVYLCASSFSMDTYGYTFGSGTRLTVV.

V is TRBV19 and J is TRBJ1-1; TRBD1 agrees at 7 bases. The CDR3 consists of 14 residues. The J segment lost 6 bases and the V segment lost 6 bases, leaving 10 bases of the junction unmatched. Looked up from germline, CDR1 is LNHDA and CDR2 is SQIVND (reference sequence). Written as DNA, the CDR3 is TGTGCCAGTAGACTGGGGCAGGGGGAAGCTGAAGCTTTCTTT. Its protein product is CASRLGQGEAEAFF.

The CDR3 region is CASSLDSGFNQPQHF. The CDR3 nucleotides read TGCGCCAGCAGCTTGGACAGTGGTTTCAATCAGCCCCAGCATTTT. The chain carries TRBV5-1 and TRBJ1-5; D uncertain. The CDR3 extends over 15 amino acids. CDR1 and CDR2 (germline): SGHRS, YFSETQ. Trimming removed 0 bases from V and 3 bases from J, with 10 bases in between.

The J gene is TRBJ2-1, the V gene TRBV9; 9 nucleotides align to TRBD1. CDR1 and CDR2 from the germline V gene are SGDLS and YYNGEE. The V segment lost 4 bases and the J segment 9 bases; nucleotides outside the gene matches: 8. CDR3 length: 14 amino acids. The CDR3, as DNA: TGTGCCAGCAGCTCAGGGACAGGGCGACGTGAGCAGTTCTTC. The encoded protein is CASSSGTGRREQFF.

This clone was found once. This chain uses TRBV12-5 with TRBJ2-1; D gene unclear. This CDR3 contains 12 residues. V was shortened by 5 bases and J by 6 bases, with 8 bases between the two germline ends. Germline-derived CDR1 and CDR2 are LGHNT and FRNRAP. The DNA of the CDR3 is TGTGCTAGTGGTCCGACCTTCAATGAGCAGTTCTTC. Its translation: CASGPTFNEQFF.

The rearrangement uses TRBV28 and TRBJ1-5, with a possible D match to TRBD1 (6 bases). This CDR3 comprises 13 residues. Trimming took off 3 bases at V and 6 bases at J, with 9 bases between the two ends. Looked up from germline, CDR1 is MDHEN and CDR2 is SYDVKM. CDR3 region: CASSLRGRQPQHF. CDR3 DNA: TGTGCCAGCAGTTTGCGGGGGCGTCAGCCCCAGCATTTT. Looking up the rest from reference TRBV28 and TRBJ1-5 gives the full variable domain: DVKVTQSSRYLVKRTGEKVFLECVQDMDHENMFWYRQDPGLGLRLIYFSYDVKMKEKGDIPEGYSVSREKKERFSLILESASTNQTSMYLCASSLRGRQPQHFGDGTRLSIL.

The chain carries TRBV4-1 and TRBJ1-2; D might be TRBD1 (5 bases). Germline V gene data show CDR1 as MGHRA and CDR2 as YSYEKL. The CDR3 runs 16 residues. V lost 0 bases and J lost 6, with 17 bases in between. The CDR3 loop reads CASSQDPAGGRDGYTF. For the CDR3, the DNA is TGCGCCAGCAGCCAAGACCCCGCAGGCGGCAGGGATGGCTACACCTTC.

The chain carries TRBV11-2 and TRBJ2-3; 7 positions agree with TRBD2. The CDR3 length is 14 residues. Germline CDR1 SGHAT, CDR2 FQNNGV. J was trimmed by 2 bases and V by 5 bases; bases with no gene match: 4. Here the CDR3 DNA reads TGTGCCAGCAGCCTTAGCGGGTCCACAGATACGCAGTATTTT. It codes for CASSLSGSTDTQYF.